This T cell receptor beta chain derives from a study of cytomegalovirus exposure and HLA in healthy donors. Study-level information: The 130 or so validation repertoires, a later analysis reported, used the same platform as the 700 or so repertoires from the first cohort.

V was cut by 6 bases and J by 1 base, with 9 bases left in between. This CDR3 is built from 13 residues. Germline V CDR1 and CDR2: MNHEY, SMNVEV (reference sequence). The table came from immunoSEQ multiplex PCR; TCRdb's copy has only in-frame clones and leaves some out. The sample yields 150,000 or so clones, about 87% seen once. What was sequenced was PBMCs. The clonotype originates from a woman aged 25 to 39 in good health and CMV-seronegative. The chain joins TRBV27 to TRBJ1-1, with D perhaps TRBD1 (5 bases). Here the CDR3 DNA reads TGTGCCAGCAGCCCGACAGCGAACACTGAAGCTTTCTTT. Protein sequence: CASSPTANTEAFF.